Listed below are T cell receptor beta chains from one sample, sequenced in a study of blood T cell repertoires in COVID-19. Generated by immunoSEQ multiplex PCR, the TCRdb table keeps only in-frame clones and is missing some. The data contain a few hundred thousand clones, 87% of them singletons. The sample comprised PBMCs or T cells enriched from blood (not recorded which). The receptors come from a woman aged 30 to 39 who had recovered from COVID-19. CDR3s include the opening cysteine and the closing phenylalanine or tryptophan.

V: TRBV11-2
CDR3: CASSHQGGDRVKFF

V: TRBV15
CDR3: CATSRVGVNTEAFF

V: TRBV29-1
CDR3: CSVEHGSGELFF

V: TRBV7-6
CDR3: CASSPSVGTRTSLAETQYF

V: TRBV3-1/TRBV3-2
CDR3: CASSQAGYYNEQFF

V: TRBV30
CDR3: CAWSPKDTNGYTF

V: TRBV2
CDR3: CASSNTGGNEQFF

V: TRBV5-1
CDR3: CASSLQGLGGDSGNTIYF

V: TRBV20-1
CDR3: CSASGTHEQFF

V: TRBV3-1/TRBV3-2
CDR3: CASSQDLAGGGGEQYF

V: TRBV5-6
CDR3: CASSLRLAGITGELFF

V: TRBV27
CDR3: CASSPTPGRGDTQYF

V: TRBV7-9
CDR3: CASSPRTNYGYTF

V: TRBV19
CDR3: CASSWREGLDTQYF

V: TRBV27
CDR3: CASSLTNPTGTYYGYTF

V: TRBV11-2
CDR3: CASNGDWSRAFF

V: TRBV19
CDR3: CASSPRTGINYGYTF

V: TRBV6-5
CDR3: CATTPQGGAHNEQFF

V: TRBV19
CDR3: CASCMKGAAEAFF

V: TRBV2
CDR3: CASFTGDGANVLTF

V: TRBV14
CDR3: CASSQASGFYEQFF

V: TRBV24-1
CDR3: CATSDRTGSRTEAFF

V: TRBV10-2
CDR3: CAYGDGNSPLHF

V: TRBV19
CDR3: CASRRAPGTNEKLFF

V: TRBV18
CDR3: CASSPVGARWEKLFF

V: TRBV28
CDR3: CASKPGGAHGYTF

V: TRBV6-5
CDR3: CASCPRTGGDYGYTF

V: TRBV10-3
CDR3: CAIRESGADNEQFF

V: TRBV18
CDR3: CASSPRDTENTEAFF

V: TRBV19
CDR3: CASSMRDSYEQYF

V: TRBV5-6
CDR3: CASSPGQPSGNTIYF

V: TRBV2
CDR3: CASNQDRAYGYTF

V: TRBV27
CDR3: CASREDRGGTEAFF

V: TRBV7-8
CDR3: CASSSQPGGSYNEQFF

V: TRBV28
CDR3: CASIKDRGNTEAFF

V: TRBV6-2/TRBV6-3
CDR3: CASSYERLSTDTQYF

V: TRBV28
CDR3: CASRTTLKEAFF

V: TRBV28
CDR3: CASSFRDRHNYGYTF

V: TRBV19
CDR3: CASSIASTPGRTEAFF

V: TRBV6-5
CDR3: CASSFGLAGYNEQFF

V: TRBV5-1
CDR3: CASSTDADTQYF

V: TRBV30
CDR3: CAWSVGGQHHF

V: TRBV19
CDR3: CASHLRYNQPQHF

V: TRBV7-9
CDR3: CASSLDHRPLHF

V: TRBV4-1
CDR3: CASSLGYGQGFRDTEAFF

V: TRBV7-9
CDR3: CASSHPGNDGYTF

V: TRBV4-1
CDR3: CASSQVHSLSNQPQHF

V: TRBV15
CDR3: CATSREAGGGKETQYF

V: TRBV28
CDR3: CASSLLSRGEDVEKLFF

V: TRBV10-1
CDR3: CASRGTGAGELFF

V: TRBV28
CDR3: CASSFGQSNYGYTF

V: TRBV19
CDR3: CASSWTSWRSYNEQFF

V: TRBV2
CDR3: CASSENYRGSDTQYF

V: TRBV5-1
CDR3: CASSGQAVSYNSPLHF

V: TRBV7-2
CDR3: CASSFTSGSYNEQFF

V: TRBV9
CDR3: CASSQGLRGETQYF

V: TRBV7-9
CDR3: CASSTQGQPSSYEQYF

V: TRBV7-9
CDR3: CASSLVTGYEQYF

V: TRBV28
CDR3: CASRPGTSGGYEQYF